Presented here are 21 T cell receptor beta chains from one specimen sequenced in a study of blood T cells in healthy people across ages. Using a J-beta primer mix together with a sample-barcoded 5' primer, a second PCR was run for roughly 7 to 11 cycles. MiXCR, run by TCRdb on the 5' RACE reads, gives a single entry per CDR3 protein. There are some 1.5 million distinct CDR3 sequences in the sample; about 45% occur only once, and approximately 4.1% lies in the top ten. Sequencing was carried out using blood. The receptor source for this set is a woman aged 18-29 years in good health.

The rearrangement uses TRBV6-2 or TRBV6-3 and TRBJ2-1; D might be TRBD1 or TRBD2, each matching 5 bases. V gave up 0 bases and J gave up 3 bases, with 18 bases separating them. The CDR3 sequence is 18 residues long. CDR1 is MNHEY, CDR2 SVGEGT, per germline. Here the CDR3 DNA reads TGTGCCAGCAGTTACTCGCTCCTTAAGGGACGGGACTACAATGAGCAGTTCTTC. It yields the protein CASSYSLLKGRDYNEQFF.

The table lists this clonotype with a few counts. This sequence joins TRBV7-9 and TRBJ1-2, with 8 bases fitting TRBD1. Germline-derived CDR1 and CDR2 are SEHNR and FQNEAQ (reference sequence). The V segment lost 5 bases and the J segment 7 bases; nucleotides outside the gene matches: 3. CDR3 length: 12 residues. CDR3 amino acids: CASSRTGTGYTF. The CDR3 nucleotides are TGTGCCAGCAGCCGGACAGGGACTGGCTACACCTTC.

This clonotype was detected a few times. DNA of the CDR3: TGCAGTGGACAACAGGGGGGGAATAATGAAAAACTGTTTTTT. Its translation is CSGQQGGNNEKLFF. The chain employs TRBV20-1 and TRBJ1-4; TRBD1 aligns across 8 bases. V was pared by 7 bases and J by 4 bases, with 8 bases of the junction left unmatched. In germline, CDR1 is DFQATT, CDR2 SNEGSKA (reference sequence). CDR3 length equals 14 residues.

The genes are TRBV7-8 and TRBJ2-1; D might be TRBD2 (6 bases). Trimming stripped 7 bases from V and 0 bases from J, with 25 bases between. Germline values: CDR1 SGHVS, CDR2 FQNEAQ. This CDR3 contains 19 residues. CDR3 region: CASTINEGWVGSSYNEQFF. CDR3 bases: TGTGCCAGCACCATTAACGAGGGTTGGGTCGGGAGCTCCTACAATGAGCAGTTCTTC.

The chain is built from TRBV4-2 and TRBJ1-1; D gene unclear. Trimming removed 3 bases from V and 8 bases from J, with 10 bases in between. The CDR3 runs 12 residues. Germline V gives CDR1 LGHNA, CDR2 YNFKEQ. The CDR3 DNA follows: TGTGCCAGCAGCCAGGCCACACAAGAAGCTTTCTTT. Translating gives CASSQATQEAFF.

CDR3 sequence reads: CATSRGLGQFAGYTF. CDR3 DNA: TGTGCCACCAGCCGGGGACTTGGACAATTCGCTGGCTACACCTTC. This chain uses TRBV15 with TRBJ1-2; TRBD1 is a possible D gene (5 bases). Germline assignment: CDR1 LNHNV and CDR2 YYDKDF (reference sequence). The CDR3 totals 15 residues. V lost 5 bases and J lost 7, with 20 bases in between. Together with reference TRBV15 and TRBJ1-2, the CDR3 gives the full variable domain: DAMVIQNPRYQVTQFGKPVTLSCSQTLNHNVMYWYQQKSSQAPKLLFHYYDKDFNNEADTPDNFQSRRPNTSFCFLDIRSPGLGDTAMYLCATSRGLGQFAGYTFGSGTRLTVV.

This clonotype was counted a few times. V and J are TRBV7-2 and TRBJ2-5, with D perhaps TRBD2 (6 bases). CDR3 size: 14 residues. The germline CDR1 and CDR2 sequences are SGHTA and FQGNSA. V was trimmed by 1 base and J by 12 bases, leaving 18 bases between them. The CDR3 nucleotides are TGTGCCAGCAGCTTAGATGGTGGACCCGGAGGGAAGTACTTC. Its protein is CASSLDGGPGGKYF.

This chain connects TRBV3-1 to TRBJ2-2; 11 bases are shared with TRBD2. V lost 0 bases, J lost 5 bases, and 2 bases stayed unmatched. Germline V gives CDR1 LGHDT, CDR2 YNNKEL (reference sequence). The CDR3 contains 16 residues. This CDR3 reads CASSQEIAGGTGELFF. DNA of the CDR3: TGTGCCAGCAGCCAAGAGATAGCGGGGGGGACCGGGGAGCTGTTTTTT.

The chain employs TRBV29-1 and TRBJ2-2; 10 bases map to TRBD1. The CDR3 totals 14 residues. Germline V gives CDR1 SQVTM, CDR2 ANQGSEA. V lost 5 bases, J lost 4 bases, and 4 bases stayed unmatched. The CDR3 here is CSVYRDRGTGELFF. CDR3 nucleotides: TGCAGCGTTTACCGGGACAGGGGCACCGGGGAGCTGTTTTTT.

This clonotype showed up just a few times. The V call is TRBV4-1, the J call TRBJ2-3; D might be TRBD2 (6 bases). The V and J ends lost 3 bases and 0 bases respectively, with 10 bases between them. The germline V gene has CDR1 MGHRA and CDR2 YSYEKL. CDR3 length: 15 amino acids. The CDR3 here is CASSQGTPSTDTQYF. The CDR3 DNA is TGCGCCAGCAGCCAGGGGACTCCTAGCACAGATACGCAGTATTTT.

This clonotype was picked up a small number of times. The chain couples TRBV12-3 or TRBV12-4 to TRBJ2-3, with a possible D match to TRBD2 (6 bases). Trimming cost V 7 bases and J 6 bases, with 20 bases left between them. The CDR3 has 15 amino acids. CDR3 sequence: CASTLYPRREDTQYF. In nucleotides, the CDR3 is TGTGCCAGCACCCTTTACCCCCGTCGGGAGGATACGCAGTATTTT.

The rearrangement links TRBV19 to TRBJ1-5; 7 nucleotides align to TRBD1. This CDR3 is built from 15 residues. Germline CDR1 LNHDA, CDR2 SQIVND (reference sequence). V lost 8 bases, J lost 0 bases, and 7 bases stayed unmatched. In DNA, the CDR3 is TGTGCCAGTTCATGGGACAGCTATAGCAATCAGCCCCAGCATTTT. Protein sequence: CASSWDSYSNQPQHF.

This clonotype turned up a few times. The CDR3 DNA follows: TGTGCCAGCAGCGTAGGTTATCGGGCCCAAAATGAGCAGTTCTTC. It specifies CASSVGYRAQNEQFF. This rearrangement joins TRBV9 to TRBJ2-1; D not resolved. Looked up from germline, CDR1 is SGDLS and CDR2 is YYNGEE. Trimming removed 0 bases from V and 7 bases from J, with 14 bases in between. CDR3 length equals 15 residues.

The chain recombines TRBV6-2 or TRBV6-3 with TRBJ2-4; TRBD1 might be the D (6 bases). The length of the CDR3 is 16 residues. CDR1 MNHEY and CDR2 SVGEGT come from the germline V gene. V lost 2 bases and J lost 3, with 14 bases in between. The CDR3 sequence: CASSYPLTGNKNIQYF. The CDR3 nucleotides are TGTGCCAGCAGTTACCCATTGACAGGCAACAAAAACATTCAGTACTTC.

CDR3 in amino acids: CASSYSIHRGQETQYF. The DNA of the CDR3 is TGTGCCAGCAGTTACTCAATACATCGGGGCCAAGAGACCCAGTACTTC. The rearrangement uses TRBV6-5 and TRBJ2-5; perhaps TRBD2 as D (5 bases). From germline, CDR1 is MNHEY and CDR2 SVGAGI. This CDR3 is 16 amino acids long. The V end lost 0 bases, the J end lost 1 base, and 12 bases lay between the germline ends.

V usage is TRBV5-1 and J usage is TRBJ2-3; 8 bases map to TRBD2. Per germline, CDR1 SGHRS and CDR2 YFSETQ. CDR3 size: 12 residues. V lost 4 bases to trimming and J lost 9 bases; unmatched junction nucleotides: 4. The CDR3 spells CASSLRGGTQYF. The CDR3 nucleotides are TGCGCCAGCAGCCTCCGGGGGGGCACGCAGTATTTT.

The chain couples TRBV3-1 to TRBJ2-1; D not certain. V was cut by 4 bases and J by 7 bases, with 8 bases left in between. CDR1 is LGHDT and CDR2 is YNNKEL in the germline V gene (reference sequence). This CDR3 contains 12 residues. The CDR3 sequence: CASSPRINEQFF. The DNA for the CDR3 is TGTGCCAGCAGCCCCCGGATTAATGAGCAGTTCTTC.

J is TRBJ1-2 and V is TRBV15; D is unclear. V dropped 0 bases and J dropped 3 bases, with 17 bases sitting between them. CDR1 is LNHNV, CDR2 YYDKDF, per germline (reference sequence). CDR3 length: 17 amino acids. CDR3 in DNA: TGTGCCACCAGCAGAGATCATGGAACCCCCGACTACTATGGCTACACCTTC. Its translation: CATSRDHGTPDYYGYTF.

The CDR3 reads CASSQRPLSTNTQYF. CDR3 DNA: TGCGCCAGCAGCCAAAGGCCTCTCTCGACAAATACGCAGTATTTT. The chain carries TRBV4-3 and TRBJ2-3; unclear D gene. Germline loops: CDR1 LGHNA, CDR2 YSLEER. The V end was cut by 2 bases, the J end by 7 bases, with 16 bases between. The CDR3 consists of 15 residues.

This chain joins TRBV6-5 and TRBJ1-2; 8 nucleotides agree with TRBD1. CDR3 length: 15 residues. V was clipped by 6 bases and J by 0 bases; unmatched bases: 6. Germline V gene sequence: CDR1 MNHEY, CDR2 SVGAGI. CDR3 residues: CASRKGTGANYGYTF. Written as DNA, the CDR3 is TGTGCCAGCAGAAAAGGGACAGGAGCTAACTATGGCTACACCTTC.

The chain carries TRBV4-2 and TRBJ2-1, with TRBD2 identical over 10 bases. Trimming removed 2 bases from V and 4 bases from J; junction bases left unmatched: 5. Germline loops: CDR1 LGHNA, CDR2 YNFKEQ. The CDR3 length is 16 residues. The CDR3 sequence is CASSQLAGVNYNEQFF. For the CDR3, the DNA is TGTGCCAGCAGCCAACTAGCGGGAGTCAATTACAATGAGCAGTTCTTC.